This T cell receptor (beta chain) derives from a study of blood T cell repertoires in COVID-19 (dated by TCRdb to the early 2020s). With respect to the entire study: Samples from collaborators originated in the United States, Italy and Spain and spanned both the acute and convalescent phases of COVID-19. Samples came from the ongoing ImmuneRACE study (first 160 participants) plus 1,254 subjects from 6 global collaborators. The dataset comprised deeply sampled blood TCRbeta repertoires from subjects exposed to, actively infected with, or recovered from COVID-19. Where available, HLA class I and class II types were obtained from metadata supplied by the sample provider rather than from assay-based typing. A de-identified subject ID, COVID-19 status, age in years and sex were almost always included in the sample metadata. The prospective study material was composed of cDNA or gDNA derived from T cells, B-cell-depleted T cells, or PBMCs. The repertoires were made available in a free public database intended to serve as a resource for research on the immune response to SARS-CoV-2.

TCRbeta CDR3 regions were amplified from genomic DNA using the immunoSEQ Assay, a bias-controlled multiplex PCR. Concerning the study's data processing: Within the assay, amplification of reference gene primers was used to estimate how many nucleated cells each sample contained. To quantify the absolute abundance of each unique TCRbeta CDR3 rearrangement, sequence reads were collapsed and filtered. Productive Simpson clonality was computed per sample as the square root of Simpson's diversity index over productive rearrangements. The source is immuneACCESS, and TCRdb retained only in-frame sequences with V and J called. Part of the clones is not carried over; for the studies checked, unresolved V genes explain less than half of this, and the remainder is unexplained. V, J and clone size are those of that table, while D and trimming were read from the DNA. The sample data list about 220,000 clones, and roughly 84% of these were observed just once. 5.5% to 7.5% of the sample goes to the ten largest clones.

In the prospective study, participants were about 18 to 90 years old, resided in 25 or so geographic areas of the United States, and were enrolled through a virtual design. In the prospective study, cohorts were assigned on the basis of participant-reported clinical history obtained from a screening survey and a study questionnaire. For ImmuneRACE Cohort 3, a participant was defined as recovered based on two consecutive negative NP/OP PCR tests, clearance by a healthcare professional, or resolution of symptoms. Each participant in the prospective study had whole blood, serum and a nasopharyngeal or oropharyngeal swab collected by mobile phlebotomists. Participants in the prospective study had the option to provide additional blood draws and questionnaires over a 2-month period. Before DNA extraction, blood samples from the prospective study were shipped at room temperature or frozen. This clone appeared a few times. Its cognate antigen has yet to be identified. The sample holds no much larger clone one base away, and base qualities are not on file.

The paper's findings and limits, for the study overall: The amount of clinical and demographic metadata varied by source and participant and was provided uncurated.

Counted from cysteine to phenylalanine, this CDR3 has 13 amino acids. Only the CDR3 portion is preserved as DNA: 39 bases, with reading frame beginning at the first base. V loses 2 bases, J loses 5 bases, and the germline ends lie 12 bases apart. CDR1 and CDR2 are drawn from the germline V gene (reference sequence): GTSNPN, SVGIG. The chain employs TRBV30 and TRBJ1-1; tentative D gene TRBD1, with 6 bases matching. The sequenced material came from PBMCs or T cells enriched from blood (not recorded which). This clonotype was sampled from a woman aged 40 to 55 who had recovered from COVID-19. The CDR3: CAWSPGHRTEAFF. Here is the DNA: TGTGCCTGGAGTCCGGGACACCGGACTGAAGCTTTCTTT.